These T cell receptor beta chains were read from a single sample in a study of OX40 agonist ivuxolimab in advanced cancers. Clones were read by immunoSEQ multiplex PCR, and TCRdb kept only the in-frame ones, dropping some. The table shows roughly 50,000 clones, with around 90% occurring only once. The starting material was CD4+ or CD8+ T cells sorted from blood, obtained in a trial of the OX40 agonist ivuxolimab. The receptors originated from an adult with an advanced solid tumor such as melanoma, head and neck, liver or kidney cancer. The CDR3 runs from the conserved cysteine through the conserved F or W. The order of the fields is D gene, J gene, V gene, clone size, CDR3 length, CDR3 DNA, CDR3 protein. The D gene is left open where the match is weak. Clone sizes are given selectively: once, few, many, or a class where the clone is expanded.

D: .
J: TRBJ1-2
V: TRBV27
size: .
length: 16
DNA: TGTGCCAGCAGTTCCCATGGCCAGGGTATAGGCTATGGCTACACCTTC
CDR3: CASSSHGQGIGYGYTF

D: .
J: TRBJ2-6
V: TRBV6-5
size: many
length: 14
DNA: TGTGCCACCCAGCCTTACTCTGGGGCCAACGTCCTGACTTTC
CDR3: CATQPYSGANVLTF

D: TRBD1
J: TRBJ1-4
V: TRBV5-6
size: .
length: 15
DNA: TGTGCCAGCAGCTTGGAAGGACAGGGATATGAAAAACTGTTTTTT
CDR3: CASSLEGQGYEKLFF

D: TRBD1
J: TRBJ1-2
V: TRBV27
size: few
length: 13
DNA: TGTGCCAGCAGGCCAGGGGGCTACTATGGCTACACCTTC
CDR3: CASRPGGYYGYTF

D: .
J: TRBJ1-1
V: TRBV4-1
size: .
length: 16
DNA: TGCGCCAGCAGCCAAGAGCCAAGGGGGAAGGACACTGAAGCTTTCTTT
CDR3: CASSQEPRGKDTEAFF

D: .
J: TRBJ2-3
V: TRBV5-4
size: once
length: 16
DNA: TGTGCCAGCAGCGTGGTCTTGGACACCGGCACAGATACGCAGTATTTT
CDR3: CASSVVLDTGTDTQYF

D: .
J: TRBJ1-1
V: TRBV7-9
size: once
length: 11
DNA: TGTGCCAGCAGCGTGGGGTACCATGCTTTCTTT
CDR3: CASSVGYHAFF

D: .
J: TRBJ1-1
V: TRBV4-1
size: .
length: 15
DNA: TGCGCCAGCACCCACCTGGGGGCTGTGAGCACTGAAGCTTTCTTT
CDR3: CASTHLGAVSTEAFF

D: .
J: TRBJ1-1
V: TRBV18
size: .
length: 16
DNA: TGTGCCAGCTCACCAAGCCAGGGGCGTTGGACCACTGAAGCTTTCTTT
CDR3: CASSPSQGRWTTEAFF

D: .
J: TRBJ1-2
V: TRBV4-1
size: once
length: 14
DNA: TGCGCCAGCAGCCCCCCGGGGGTGGTCTATGGCTACACCTTC
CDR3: CASSPPGVVYGYTF

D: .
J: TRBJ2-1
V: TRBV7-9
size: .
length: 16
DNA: TGTGCCAGCAGCCATATTTACGGGAGAGGTAACAATGAGCAGTTCTTC
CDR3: CASSHIYGRGNNEQFF

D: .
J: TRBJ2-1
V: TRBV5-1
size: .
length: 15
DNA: TGCGCCAGCAGAGCGAGCACCGATTCCTACAATGAGCAGTTCTTC
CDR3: CASRASTDSYNEQFF

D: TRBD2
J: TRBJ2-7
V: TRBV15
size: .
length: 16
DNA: TGTGCCACCAGCAGGCGGAAAGCGGGAGGGCCCGACGAGCAGTACTTC
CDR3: CATSRRKAGGPDEQYF

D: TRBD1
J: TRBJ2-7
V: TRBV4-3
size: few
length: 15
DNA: TGCGCCAGCAGCCAAGATCGGGCAGGGGGTTACGAGCAGTACTTC
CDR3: CASSQDRAGGYEQYF

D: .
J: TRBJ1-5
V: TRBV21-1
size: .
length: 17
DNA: TGTGCCAGCAGCACCGCACGGGGGGCGGAAAGCAATCAGCCCCAGCATTTT
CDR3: CASSTARGAESNQPQHF

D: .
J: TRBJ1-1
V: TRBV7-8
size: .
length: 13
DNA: TGTGCCAGCAGCCCGGGGATGAACACTGAAGCTTTCTTT
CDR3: CASSPGMNTEAFF

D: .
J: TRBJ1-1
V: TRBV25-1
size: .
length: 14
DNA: TGTGCCAGCAGTGATTGGGACCCCGACACTGAAGCTTTCTTT
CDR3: CASSDWDPDTEAFF

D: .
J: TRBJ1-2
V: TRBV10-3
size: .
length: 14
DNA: TGTGCCATCAGCGATTTAAGTCGAGACTATGGCTACACCTTC
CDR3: CAISDLSRDYGYTF

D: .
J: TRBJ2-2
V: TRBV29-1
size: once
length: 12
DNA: TGCAGCGTTGTTCCGGACACCGGGGAGCTGTTTTTT
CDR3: CSVVPDTGELFF

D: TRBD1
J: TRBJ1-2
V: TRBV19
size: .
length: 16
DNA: TGTGCCAGTAGTTGGACAGGGGGCCCAATTAATGATGGCTACACCTTC
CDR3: CASSWTGGPINDGYTF

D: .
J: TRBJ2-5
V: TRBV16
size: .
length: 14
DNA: TGTGCCAGCAGCCAATTCGGGGAACAAGAGACCCAGTACTTC
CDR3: CASSQFGEQETQYF

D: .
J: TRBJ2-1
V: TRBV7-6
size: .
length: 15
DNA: TGTGCCAGCAATGGTGGGTACCAGCTTGGCAATGAGCAGTTCTTC
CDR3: CASNGGYQLGNEQFF

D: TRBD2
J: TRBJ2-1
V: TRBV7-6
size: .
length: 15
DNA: TGTGCCAGCAGCTTAGAGGCGGGAGTATCCGATGAGCAGTTCTTC
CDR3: CASSLEAGVSDEQFF

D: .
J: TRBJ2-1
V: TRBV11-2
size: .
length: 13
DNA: TGTGCCAGCAGCTTAGGACAGACCTATGAGCAGTTCTTC
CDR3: CASSLGQTYEQFF

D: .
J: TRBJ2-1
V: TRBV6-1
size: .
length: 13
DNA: TGTGCCAGCAGTGAATGGGGGGACAATGAGCAGTTCTTC
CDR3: CASSEWGDNEQFF

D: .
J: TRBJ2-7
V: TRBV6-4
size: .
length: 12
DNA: TGTGCCAGCAGTGACTCGGTGCCGAAGCAGTACTTC
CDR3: CASSDSVPKQYF

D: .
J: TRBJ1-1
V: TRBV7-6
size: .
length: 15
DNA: TGTGCCAGCAGCTCTTCGCAGGGGATCAACACTGAAGCTTTCTTT
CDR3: CASSSSQGINTEAFF

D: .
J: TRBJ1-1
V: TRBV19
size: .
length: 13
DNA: TGTGCCAGTAGTATCTCTTTAATGCCCGAAGCTTTCTTT
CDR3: CASSISLMPEAFF

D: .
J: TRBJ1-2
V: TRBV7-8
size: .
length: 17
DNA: TGTGCCAGCAGCTTGGACCGGACACGGCAGACTAACTATGGCTACACCTTC
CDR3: CASSLDRTRQTNYGYTF

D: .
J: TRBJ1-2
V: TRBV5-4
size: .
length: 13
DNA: TGTGCCAGCAGCTTACGAGGGAACTATGGCTACACCTTC
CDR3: CASSLRGNYGYTF

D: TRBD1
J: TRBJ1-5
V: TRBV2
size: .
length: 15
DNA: TGTGCCAGCAGCGATATGACAGGGGAGGATCAGCCCCAGCATTTT
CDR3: CASSDMTGEDQPQHF

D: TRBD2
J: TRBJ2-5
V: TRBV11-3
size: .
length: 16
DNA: TGTGCCAGCAGCCACAAAGCGGGGGCGTACCAAGAGACCCAGTACTTC
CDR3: CASSHKAGAYQETQYF

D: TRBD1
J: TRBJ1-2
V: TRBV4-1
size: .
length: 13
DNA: TGCGCCAGTACAGGACAGGCTTTGGGGGGCTACACCTTC
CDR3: CASTGQALGGYTF

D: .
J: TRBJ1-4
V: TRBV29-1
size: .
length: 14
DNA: TGCAGCGTTACGACACAGGGTACTAATGAAAAACTGTTTTTT
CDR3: CSVTTQGTNEKLFF

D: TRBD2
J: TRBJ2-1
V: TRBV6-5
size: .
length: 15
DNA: TGTGCCAGCAGTAAAAGCGGGAGCCTCTACAATGAGCAGTTCTTC
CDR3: CASSKSGSLYNEQFF

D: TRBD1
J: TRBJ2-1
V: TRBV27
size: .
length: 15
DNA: TGTGCCAGCACCCTTCTCGGACAGGGAGGTAATGAGCAGTTCTTC
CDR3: CASTLLGQGGNEQFF

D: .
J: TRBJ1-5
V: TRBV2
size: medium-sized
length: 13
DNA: TGTGCCAGCAGTGAAACAGTCAATCAGCCCCAGCATTTT
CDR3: CASSETVNQPQHF